This T cell receptor (beta chain) emerged from a study of patients and donors after allogeneic stem cell transplantation. This clonotype was seen many times. The junction departs from the called germline gene at one end, perhaps through a read error. TCRdb reprocessed the RT-PCR reads with MiXCR, giving one entry per CDR3 protein. The table has more than 850,000 distinct CDR3 sequences, approximately 18% seen once. The TCR comes from a human donor who was either an allogeneic HSCT recipient or a stem cell or donor lymphocyte infusion donor (not recorded which). It is not recorded whose cells these are; they may come from a transplant donor. The specimen sequenced was blood, either unsorted or a sorted T cell fraction (not recorded which).

Written as DNA, the CDR3 is TGTGCCAGCAGTTTAGACAGGATCTACGAGCAGTACTTC. Translation: CASSLDRIYEQYF. This chain joins TRBV5-1 and TRBJ2-7, with a weak D call TRBD1 (6 bases). The CDR3 covers 13 residues. CDR1 is SGHRS and CDR2 is YFSETQ in the germline V gene.